These 5 T cell receptor beta chains were all obtained from the same sample, sequenced in a study of T-cell reconstitution after alpha-beta-depleted transplantation in children. A TCRbeta library incorporating unique molecular identifiers was prepared. TCRdb analysed the PCR reads with MiXCR anew, one entry per CDR3 protein. The data contain just over 350,000 distinct CDR3 sequences, roughly 15% of them seen just once; the ten biggest clones take up roughly 4.3%. The specimen was PBMCs, collected from the stem cell graft. The receptor source for this set is a human donor who donated a stem cell graft to a child with Fanconi anemia.

V is TRBV5-1 and J is TRBJ1-2; 7 bases agree with TRBD1. Germline assignment: CDR1 SGHRS and CDR2 YFSETQ. The CDR3 runs to 14 residues. V lost 2 bases and J lost 7; bases outside the gene matches: 8. CDR3 sequence (DNA): TGCGCCAGCAGCTTCAGCGGAGACAGGGCTGGCTACACCTTC. Protein: CASSFSGDRAGYTF.

This chain uses TRBV29-1 with TRBJ2-1; 14 bases fit TRBD2. CDR1 SQVTM and CDR2 ANQGSEA come from the germline V gene. The V gene end was trimmed by 6 bases and the J gene end by 10 bases; junction bases not matched to a gene: 8. The CDR3 spans 14 residues. CDR3 sequence reads: CSVQGLAGATEQFF. As DNA, the CDR3 is TGCAGCGTCCAGGGACTAGCGGGGGCCACAGAGCAGTTCTTC.

This rearrangement joins TRBV2 to TRBJ2-3; maybe TRBD2 (6 bases). The germline V gene encodes CDR1 SNHLY and CDR2 FYNNEI. The CDR3 length is 13 residues. V lost 9 bases and J 1 base, leaving 11 bases between the germline ends. The CDR3 here is CARTGTGTDTQYF. The CDR3 bases are TGTGCCAGAACCGGGACTGGCACAGATACGCAGTATTTT. The entire variable domain, with the rest obtained from reference TRBV2 and TRBJ2-3, is as follows: EPEVTQTPSHQVTQMGQEVILRCVPISNHLYFYWYRQILGQKVEFLVSFYNNEISEKSEIFDDQFSVERPDGSNFTLKIRSTKLEDSAMYFCARTGTGTDTQYFGPGTRLTVL.

The CDR3 region is CASSYLRDNYGYTF. The CDR3 nucleotides read TGCGCCAGCAGCTATTTACGAGATAACTATGGCTACACCTTC. V and J are TRBV5-1 and TRBJ1-2; D remains ambiguous. The germline CDR1 and CDR2 sequences are SGHRS and YFSETQ. The CDR3 has 14 amino acids. Trimming pared 3 bases from V and 1 base from J, leaving 10 bases between.

The rearrangement links TRBV28 to TRBJ2-5, with a possible D match to TRBD2 (6 bases). V lost 1 base, J lost 0 bases, and 15 bases lay in between. The CDR3 loop spans 17 amino acids. The V gene's germline CDR1 is MDHEN and CDR2 SYDVKM. CDR3 in amino acids: CASSLSRTGGYQETQYF. CDR3 nucleotides: TGTGCCAGCAGTTTATCCCGAACAGGAGGGTACCAAGAGACCCAGTACTTC.